This TCR beta chain came from a study of control samples from healthy donors and cancer patients. The CDR3 has 16 amino acids. The germline V gene encodes CDR1 MNHEY and CDR2 SVGAGI. Between the trimmed V and J ends, which lost 2 bases and 2 bases, there was a span of 13 bases. Data came from immunoSEQ multiplex PCR; TCRdb stores just in-frame clones and leaves some out. The data show about 80,000 clones, about 79% seen once. The source material was PBMCs. This TCR was sampled from a man aged 55 to 70 with head and neck cancer. The chain employs TRBV6-5 and TRBJ2-1, with a tentative D call TRBD2 (5 bases). The CDR3 nucleotides are TGTGCCAGCAGTTACGGTTTGGGAGACACCTACAATGAGCAGTTCTTC. Protein sequence: CASSYGLGDTYNEQFF.